The next 26 T cell receptor beta chains were all read from a single sample in a study of T cell clonality in common variable immunodeficiency. TCRdb's copy holds only in-frame clones and misses some; the assay was immunoSEQ multiplex PCR. This table holds some 50,000 clones with no singletons; the top ten claim less than 6.5%. Sequences were obtained from peripheral blood mononuclear cells. Receptors originate from a person between 18 and 70 years old in good health.

There are many counts of this clone. This probably arose from a read error, given a far larger clone one base away. The read is 3 residues too short to cover the CDR3 end, so that end is filled in from the germline J gene. The J gene is TRBJ2-2, the V gene TRBV20-1, with D possibly matching TRBD2 (7 bases). The V gene lost 8 bases and the J gene lost 7 bases, with 26 bases spanning the gap. Germline lookup yields CDR1 DFQATT and CDR2 SNEGSKA (reference sequence). The CDR3 is 16 amino acids. CDR3 DNA (partial): TGCAGTATCAAGGGGGGCCCAAGCGGGGAGAGCGGGGAG. Translating gives CSIKGGPSGESGE. The CDR3 in full is CSIKGGPSGESGELFF.

This clone was seen many times. The read ends 3 residues before the CDR3 terminus; that terminus is restored from the germline J gene. This chain connects TRBV7-6 to TRBJ2-5; 8 positions agree with TRBD2. Trimming removed 3 bases from V and 1 base from J; junction bases left unmatched: 4. CDR3 size: 15 residues. Germline values: CDR1 SGHVS, CDR2 FNYEAQ. This CDR3 is CASSFAGGFQETQYF. The CDR3 DNA, read in part, is TGTGCCAGCAGCTTTGCGGGGGGCTTCCAAGAGACC.

This clone was found many times. The CDR3 extends 3 residues past the end of the read, so its final part is completed from the germline J gene. This chain connects TRBV5-1 to TRBJ1-1, with D hard to call. This CDR3 is 13 amino acids long. V was shortened by 0 bases and J by 4 bases, with 7 bases between the two germline ends. From germline, CDR1 is SGHRS and CDR2 YFSETQ. The DNA read from the CDR3 is TGCGCCAGCAGCTTGGTAAGCCGCACTGAA. Protein: CASSLVSRTE. The whole CDR3 protein is CASSLVSRTEAFF.

This clone was recorded many times. From the germline J gene comes the end of the CDR3, since the read stops 3 residues before it. The chain joins TRBV10-3 to TRBJ1-1, with unresolved D. Germline V CDR1 and CDR2: ENHRY, SYGVKD. The CDR3 is 13 amino acids. This chain's CDR3 is CAIRNTQAQTAFF. CDR3 bases read: TGTGCCATCAGGAACACCCAGGCTCAGACA.

This clone was counted many times. The read gets to within 3 residues of the CDR3 end, and the germline J gene fills in the rest. The chain recombines TRBV5-1 with TRBJ1-4; maybe TRBD1 (5 bases). V was clipped by 5 bases and J by 3 bases, with 11 bases between them. The CDR3 totals 14 residues. Per the germline V gene, CDR1 is SGHRS and CDR2 is YFSETQ. CDR3 in amino acids: CASRKGTSNEKLFF. The sequenced part of the CDR3 DNA is TGCGCCAGCAGGAAGGGGACTTCTAATGAAAAA.

This clone has a handful of counts. The read ends 3 residues early relative to the CDR3; the germline J gene fills the gap. This sequence joins TRBV2 and TRBJ2-7, with D tentatively TRBD2 (5 bases). The CDR3 covers 16 residues. Looked up from germline, CDR1 is SNHLY and CDR2 is FYNNEI. Trimming cost V 3 bases and J 0 bases, with 15 bases left between them. The sequenced CDR3 bases are TGTGCCAGCAGTGACCAAGGACGAGCGGTCTCCTACGAG. It is translated as CASSDQGRAVSYE. The whole CDR3 protein reads CASSDQGRAVSYEQYF.

This clone appeared a few times. Read data end 3 residues before the CDR3 end; the end is taken from the germline J gene. The V gene is TRBV2, the J gene TRBJ2-1; a possible D gene is TRBD1 (7 bases). CDR3 size: 14 residues. Germline V gene sequence: CDR1 SNHLY, CDR2 FYNNEI. The germline V and J ends were trimmed by 7 bases and 6 bases, with 16 bases remaining between them. The CDR3 protein is CASIFQGGGNEQFF. Incomplete CDR3 DNA: TGTGCCAGCATTTTCCAGGGGGGAGGCAATGAG.

The table lists this clone with many counts. The read ends 3 residues shy of where the CDR3 ends; the end is completed using the germline J gene. Other DNA sequences in this specimen translate into the identical CDR3. The chain has TRBV19 and TRBJ2-5, with 8 positions matching TRBD1. Unmatched junction bases numbered 8, after V lost 6 bases and J lost 5 bases. This CDR3 has 14 residues. Per germline, CDR1 LNHDA and CDR2 SQIVND (reference sequence). The CDR3 sequence is CASSPQGAGETQYF. CDR3 DNA, as far as it was read: TGTGCCAGTAGCCCTCAGGGGGCGGGGGAGACC.

Many counts were recorded for this clone. CDR3 bases read: TGTGCCAGCTCAGGTGGACAGGGCGGCGAG. This encodes CASSGGQGGE. The full CDR3 reads CASSGGQGGEQYF. This rearrangement joins TRBV18 to TRBJ2-7, with TRBD1 matching 8 bases. The sequenced fragment ends 3 residues before the CDR3 boundary, so the rest is inferred from the germline J gene. Looked up from germline, CDR1 is KGHSH and CDR2 is LQKENI. CDR3 length equals 13 residues. The V and J ends lost 5 bases and 6 bases, in that order; junction bases with no gene match: 6.

In its sample, this clone was seen many times. The CDR3 end is not reached by the read, which stops 3 residues before it; the germline J gene fills it in. This rearrangement joins TRBV12-3 or TRBV12-4 to TRBJ1-4, with D unresolved. There are 11 residues in the CDR3. With 3 bases removed from V and 8 bases from J, the gap between germline ends came to 4 bases. CDR3 sequence: CASSFGEKLFF. The CDR3 DNA, read in part, is TGTGCCAGCAGTTTTGGCGAAAAA.

This clone was counted at least ten times. The CDR3 end is not reached by the read, which stops 3 residues before it; the germline J gene fills it in. J is TRBJ1-5 and V is TRBV7-2; tentative D call: TRBD1 (5 bases). V was cut by 5 bases and J by 6 bases, with 17 bases left in between. Looked up from germline, CDR1 is SGHTA and CDR2 is FQGNSA. The CDR3 sequence is 15 residues long. CDR3 DNA (partial): TGTGCCAGCAGCCGAGGGGCAGGTAGTGGTCAGCCC. Its translation is CASSRGAGSGQP. The whole CDR3 protein reads CASSRGAGSGQPQHF.

This clone came up many times. The CDR3 goes on 3 residues after the read ends, and that part is filled in from the germline J gene. This chain connects TRBV30 to TRBJ1-2; D is possibly TRBD1 (5 bases). The V end lost 4 bases, the J end lost 0 bases, and 9 bases lay between the germline ends. The V gene's germline CDR1 is GTSNPN and CDR2 SVGIG (reference sequence). The CDR3 sequence is 13 residues long. The CDR3 protein is CAWTGGSNYGYTF. CDR3 bases read: TGTGCCTGGACTGGGGGGTCTAACTATGGC.

As regards this clone: Read sequence stops 3 residues before the CDR3 end, and the germline J gene provides the missing end. The rearrangement links TRBV18 to TRBJ2-5; 9 bases map to TRBD2. The germline V gene encodes CDR1 KGHSH and CDR2 LQKENI. The CDR3 is made up of 14 amino acids. V lost 6 bases to trimming and J lost 0 bases; unmatched junction nucleotides: 2. The covered CDR3 bases are TGTGCCAGCTCCCGGACTAGCGACCAAGAGACC. Protein sequence: CASSRTSDQET. From start to end, the CDR3 is CASSRTSDQETQYF.

This clone was detected ten times or more. Sequencing ends 3 residues short of the CDR3 end; the germline J gene provides the rest. The chain employs TRBV12-5 and TRBJ2-5; the D gene is possibly TRBD1 (6 bases). Trimming took off 0 bases at V and 5 bases at J, with 13 bases between the two ends. The germline CDR1 and CDR2 sequences are LGHNT and FRNRAP. CDR3 length: 15 amino acids. The sequenced part of the CDR3 DNA is TGTGCTAGTGGTTTGGTGGTTCAGGGGTGGGAGACC. This sequence encodes CASGLVVQGWET. The CDR3, in full, reads CASGLVVQGWETQYF.

Ten or more counts support this clone. Here the CDR3 reads CAISDPGQVSYEQYF. CDR3 DNA (partial): TGTGCCATCAGTGATCCGGGACAGGTCTCCTACGAG. The chain employs TRBV10-3 and TRBJ2-7, with TRBD1 matching 8 bases. The read halts 3 residues ahead of the CDR3 end, with the missing end drawn from the germline J gene. V trimming: 3 bases; J trimming: 0 bases; junction bases outside the gene matches: 4. The CDR3 loop spans 15 amino acids. Germline CDR1 ENHRY, CDR2 SYGVKD.

This clone is labeled as medium-sized. The germline gene is not matched at one end of the junction; a read error may be the cause. The read is 3 residues too short to cover the CDR3 end, so that end is filled in from the germline J gene. This chain links TRBV4-2 with TRBJ1-4, with 9 bases matching TRBD1. Germline values: CDR1 LGHNA, CDR2 YNFKEQ. The CDR3 covers 16 residues. Incomplete CDR3 DNA: TGCGCCAGCAGCCAAGATATAGGACAGGGGTTTGAAAAA. Protein product: CASSQDIGQGFEK. The whole CDR3 is CASSQDIGQGFEKLFF.

The sample holds a few counts of this clone. With the read ending 3 residues before the CDR3 end, the germline J gene is used to fill in that end. The rearrangement links TRBV19 to TRBJ1-2, with a possible D match to TRBD1 (6 bases). The CDR3 length is 14 residues. Germline V gene sequence: CDR1 LNHDA, CDR2 SQIVND (reference sequence). The CDR3 bases that were read are TGTGCCAGTAGTTGGCGGGGGGGCACAGATACC. Protein product: CASSWRGGTDT. The full CDR3 protein is CASSWRGGTDTYTF. Full variable domain (rest looked up from reference TRBV19 and TRBJ1-2): DGGITQSPKYLFRKEGQNVTLSCEQNLNHDAMYWYRQDPGQGLRLIYYSQIVNDFQKGDIAEGYSVSREKKESFPLTVTSAQKNPTAFYLCASSWRGGTDTYTFGSGTRLTVV.

This clone appeared many times. The read is 3 residues too short to cover the CDR3 end, so that end is filled in from the germline J gene. The J gene is TRBJ1-1, the V gene TRBV6-1, with D hard to call. The CDR3 is 14 amino acids. Trimming took 4 bases from V and 0 from J, leaving 9 bases between them. Germline loops: CDR1 MNHNS, CDR2 SASEGT. The CDR3 DNA, read in part, is TGTGCCAGCAGTGTTGAAGCCATGAACACTGAA. Protein: CASSVEAMNTE. The whole CDR3 sequence reads CASSVEAMNTEAFF.

Many counts were recorded for this clone. Read data end 3 residues before the CDR3 end; the end is taken from the germline J gene. This chain uses TRBV18 with TRBJ1-6; 10 bases are shared with TRBD1. With 3 bases clipped from V and 12 bases from J, the junction kept 8 bases outside the gene matches. The CDR3 contains 15 residues. The germline V gene has CDR1 KGHSH and CDR2 LQKENI. CDR3 bases read: TGTGCCAGCTCACCGGCCGGGACAGGGGTCCGACCC. This gives the protein CASSPAGTGVRP. The whole CDR3 region reads CASSPAGTGVRPLHF.

This clone has a count of ten or more. Read coverage stops 3 residues before the CDR3 terminus; the germline J gene supplies the remainder. This chain links TRBV9 with TRBJ2-3; D possibly corresponds to TRBD2 (5 bases). Trimming removed 0 bases from V and 1 base from J, with 9 bases in between. In germline, CDR1 is SGDLS, CDR2 YYNGEE. This CDR3 comprises 15 residues. The CDR3 protein is CASSVEFGGTDTQYF. The CDR3 DNA, read in part, is TGTGCCAGCAGCGTAGAGTTCGGGGGCACAGATACG.

This clone was seen many times. The CDR3 protein is CASSETGIRNEQFF. The covered CDR3 bases are TGTGCCAGCAGTGAGACAGGGATCCGAAATGAG. V and J are TRBV2 and TRBJ2-1; 7 bases line up with TRBD1. Coverage ceases 3 residues before the CDR3 finishes, and the germline J gene fills in the end. Germline V gives CDR1 SNHLY, CDR2 FYNNEI. CDR3 length: 14 amino acids. Trimming at V came to 3 bases and at J to 7 bases, leaving 6 bases not matched to a gene. The full variable domain, its missing parts supplied by reference TRBV2 and TRBJ2-1, is EPEVTQTPSHQVTQMGQEVILRCVPISNHLYFYWYRQILGQKVEFLVSFYNNEISEKSEIFDDQFSVERPDGSNFTLKIRSTKLEDSAMYFCASSETGIRNEQFFGPGTRLTVL.

This clone was counted many times. The read terminates 3 residues before the CDR3 end, so the remaining end is supplied by the germline J gene. V and J are TRBV20-1 and TRBJ2-1, with 8 bases matching TRBD2. This CDR3 is 15 amino acids long. Trimming at V came to 8 bases and at J to 1 base, leaving 10 bases not matched to a gene. The germline V gene encodes CDR1 DFQATT and CDR2 SNEGSKA (reference sequence). The CDR3: CSTKRAGVSYNEQFF. The DNA read from the CDR3 is TGCAGTACAAAAAGAGCGGGGGTTTCCTACAATGAG.

This clone was recorded at least ten times. The read terminates 3 residues ahead of where the CDR3 ends, so the germline J gene completes it. The J gene is TRBJ2-3, the V gene TRBV10-1; 9 nucleotides align to TRBD2. The germline CDR1 and CDR2 sequences are WNHNN and SYGVQD (reference sequence). The CDR3 is 15 amino acids. The CDR3 DNA, read in part, is TGCGCCAGCAGTGAAGGCGGGGGGGCCTCGGAGACG. It yields the protein CASSEGGGASET. The CDR3 in its entirety is CASSEGGGASETQYF.

This clone was observed at least ten times. The CDR3 goes on 3 residues after the read ends, and that part is filled in from the germline J gene. The rearrangement links TRBV19 to TRBJ1-4; D is uncertain. V was pared by 3 bases and J by 0 bases, with 11 bases between. This CDR3 region has 16 residues. Germline CDR1 is LNHDA and CDR2 is SQIVND (reference sequence). The CDR3 sequence is CASSIMFPATNEKLFF. Partial CDR3 DNA: TGTGCCAGTAGTATTATGTTCCCTGCAACTAATGAAAAA.

There are many counts of this clone. CDR3 loop: CASSEEAGRGGELFF. Incomplete CDR3 DNA: TGTGCCAGCAGCGAGGAAGCAGGGCGGGGCGGGGAG. The gene calls are TRBV13 and TRBJ2-2, with TRBD2 as a possible D gene (6 bases). The read stops 3 residues short of the end of the CDR3; the missing end is completed from the germline J gene. V lost 5 bases and J 7 bases, leaving 17 bases between the germline ends. This CDR3 comprises 15 residues. Germline CDR1 reads PRHDT; CDR2 reads FYEKMQ (reference sequence).

This clone has ten or more counts. The sequenced CDR3 bases are TGCAGTGCTAGAGAGACAGGGGACTATGGC. This sequence encodes CSARETGDYG. The CDR3 as a whole reads CSARETGDYGYTF. This chain connects TRBV20-1 to TRBJ1-2, with 8 bases matching TRBD1. The sequence runs out 3 residues before the end of the CDR3; the remainder is reconstructed from the germline J gene. CDR3 length equals 13 residues. J was trimmed by 3 bases and V by 0 bases; bases with no gene match: 0. Germline CDR1 is DFQATT and CDR2 is SNEGSKA (reference sequence).